A single TCR beta chain is shown here with its context. The antigen it binds to is not known. Base qualities were left out, and no much larger clone turns up one base away. Other nucleotide sequences in the sample specify the same CDR3. These data are taken from a study of shared clonotypes between healthy human individuals (TCRdb year 2020). For the study in its entirety: The cohort comprised a couple of women and a few men aged 18 to 49 years. For each donor, three plates each were used for CD4 naive and CD4 memory, two plates were used for CD8 naive, and one plate was used for CD8 memory. Blood TCR repertoires of about five healthy adults were deeply sequenced to estimate repertoire size and the extent of clonotype sharing between individuals. Different laboratories and diverse techniques were used to prepare libraries and sequence TCR repertoires, to increase sequencing depth and limit assay-specific biases. Per donor, leukapheresis produced somewhere between about 0.8 and 9.5 billion PBMCs. What the work shows at the level of the full study, not this receptor alone: Sharing across a few donors was observed for roughly 5% of naive CD4, less than 4% of naive CD8, 2% to 2.5% of memory CD4, and around 0.4% of memory CD8 clonotypes. Only blood was sampled, and tissue TCR repertoires likely differ from those in blood. Naive subsets generally had larger estimated clonotype richness than memory subsets. Because the study included only a small number of donors, the genetic and exposure-history diversity represented was limited. Pairwise subsampling led to the expectation that sequencing depth would affect the degree of clonotype sharing among donors. Compared with non-shared clonotypes, clonotypes shared by all four sorted-subset donors had higher generation probabilities. Rarefaction of sorted-subset datasets indicated incomplete sequencing despite the large sequencing depth.

TCR CDR3 regions were amplified from genomic DNA by multiplex PCR using the deep immunoSEQ assay. Extracted genomic DNA from each cell subset was spread evenly across all wells of several immunoSEQ 96-well plates, with each plate serving as a replicate. Each replicate PCR for sorted subsets received about 200 ng genomic DNA, equal to roughly 30,000 T cell genomes. Purified libraries were measured with a Qubit 3.0 fluorometer, size-checked on a Bioanalyzer 2100, and measured again with the KAPA Library Quantification kit. Every immunoSEQ 96-well plate was sequenced on a separate single-read 150-cycle Illumina NextSeq 550 flow cell. In the source study's methods: Because the immunoSEQ output included only junctional sequences and no quality scores, the filtering could not be the same as the filtering used for full-length reads. To assign V/J genes and CDR3, sequences were annotated against IMGT germline references using PyIR, a Python wrapper for IgBLAST v1.9. Any read was removed if the V/J assignment was weak (E-value above 1e-6), the CDR3 was missing, or the read contained stop codons, out-of-frame junctions, or ambiguous translated residues. V3J clonotypes were defined as sequences sharing an identical inferred V gene, J gene, and CDR3 amino acid sequence. Percentage overlap between repertoires was computed as shared unique clonotypes divided by the size of the smaller repertoire. Richness of each repertoire was evaluated using RTK rarefaction, the Chao1 estimator, and Recon v2.1 estimates of unobserved clonotypes. Generation probabilities for all TCRbeta clonotypes obtained by the gDNA method from a few donors were computed using OLGA. The clones in this table, taken by TCRdb from immuneACCESS, are in-frame only. Not every clone is retained; where verified, under half of the shortfall comes from an unresolved V gene, and the cause of the rest is unknown. V and J calls and clone size are given by that table; D and trimming were obtained from the DNA. This sample gives about 590,000 clones in total; roughly 95% of them show up just once. Roughly 0.1% of the sample comes from the top ten.

CD8 naive samples were obtained by positive selection for CCR7 among CD45RO-negative cells, yielding a CD45RA+CCR7+ population from which TemRA cells were excluded. Healthy HIV-negative adults with no recently reported acute infections or vaccinations were included as donors. Every donor was a Caucasian adult residing in Nashville, Tennessee, USA. Blood was obtained by leukapheresis, after which PBMCs were separated by Ficoll-Histopaque density gradient centrifugation and cryopreserved in liquid nitrogen vapor phase. Purity and quantity of every magnetically sorted T cell population were checked by analytical flow cytometry. Each sorted fraction had its genomic DNA isolated and then quantified by UV absorbance on a Nanodrop 2000c. This sequence was found in a woman aged 25 to 39 in good health. Specimen: naive CD8+ T cells sorted from blood. Sample cell subset or site, as interpreted from the label and publication: CD45RA+CCR7+.

The DNA reads as follows: TGTGCCAGCAGCTTGGTCGGGAACACCGGGGAGCTGTTTTTT. Its translation reads: CASSLVGNTGELFF. This receptor chain uses TRBV5-8 and TRBJ2-2, with the D gene uncertain. V sheds 0 bases and J sheds 1 base, leaving 4 bases between their ends. Reading from cysteine to phenylalanine, the CDR3 counts 14 amino acids. CDR3 DNA is the only sequence kept; it has 42 bases, read in frame from the first base. CDR1 SGHTS and CDR2 YDEGEE were looked up in the germline V gene.